This T cell receptor beta chain was sequenced during a study of cytomegalovirus exposure and HLA in healthy donors. The wider study: HLA-typed donors were the source of 82 million or so unique TCRs, which an early data release held.

Use of 60 Vbeta and 13 Jbeta primers characterized the PCR. Method: immunoSEQ multiplex PCR; TCRdb's copy keeps in-frame clones and lacks some. Seen here are roughly 80,000 clones, approximately 80% observed once, and the top ten hold 3% to 3.5%. The CDR3 length is 18 residues. The J segment lost 4 bases and the V segment lost 5 bases, leaving 12 bases of the junction unmatched. Per the germline V gene, CDR1 is MGHRA and CDR2 is YSYEKL. The chain couples TRBV4-1 to TRBJ2-3; 13 bases are shared with TRBD2. This TCR came from a man in his forties in good health and CMV-seronegative. Sequenced sample: PBMCs. The CDR3 nucleotides are TGCGCCAGCAGCAATAGACTAGCGGGGGGCTATAGGGCAGATACGCAGTATTTT. This translates into CASSNRLAGGYRADTQYF.